This record covers a single T cell receptor (beta chain). The antigen is unknown. Germline CDR1 is MDHEN and CDR2 is SYDVKM. Losses at the gene ends were 11 bases for V and 3 bases for J; bases not matched to a gene: 10. This CDR3 is built from 14 residues. Data came from immunoSEQ multiplex PCR; TCRdb stores just in-frame clones and leaves some out. The data show roughly 59,000 clones, approximately 88% seen once. The data are from a study of OX40 agonist ivuxolimab in advanced cancers. Study-wide points: By week 6 at 0.1 to 3.0 mg/kg, blood CD4+ and CD8+ T cells had expanded clonally.

Peripheral blood came from all dose cohorts at three timepoints. The receptor comes from an adult with an advanced solid tumor such as melanoma, head and neck, liver or kidney cancer. The sample here was CD4+ or CD8+ T cells sorted from blood, taken in a trial of the OX40 agonist ivuxolimab. The rearrangement joins TRBV28 to TRBJ2-7; 10 bases line up with TRBD1. The CDR3 sequence is CAASRGQGIYEQYF. In DNA form, the CDR3 reads TGTGCCGCGAGTCGGGGACAGGGGATCTACGAGCAGTACTTC.